This T cell receptor beta chain was documented in a study of blood T cell repertoires in COVID-19. Looking at the study overall: The United States, Italy and Spain provided the acute and convalescent COVID-19 samples. T cells, B-cell-depleted T cells, or PBMCs provided the cDNA or gDNA that served as material.

Original methodology: Amplifying reference gene primers gave estimates of nucleated cell counts. The assay was immunoSEQ multiplex PCR, and TCRdb's table has in-frame clones only and misses some. That table is the source of V, J and clone size, and D and trimming were worked out from the DNA. The sample lists 220,000 or so clones, approximately 84% occurring once. The ends were cut back, 6 bases at V and 6 bases at J, with 31 bases in the middle. This CDR3 comprises 18 residues. Germline CDR1 and CDR2: GTSNPN and SVGIG (reference sequence). This sequence joins TRBV30 and TRBJ2-3; TRBD2 is a possible D gene (5 bases). This receptor was taken from a woman aged 60-75 years with acute or convalescent COVID-19. Material: peripheral blood. As DNA, the CDR3 is TGTGCCTGCACTAGGTCTCGAAGTCCTATCACCCTGGGGGATACGCAGTATTTT. Its protein product is CACTRSRSPITLGDTQYF. The full variable domain, completed using reference TRBV30 and TRBJ2-3, is SQTIHQWPATLVQPVGSPLSLECTVEGTSNPNLYWYRQAAGRGLQLLFYSVGIGQISSEVPQNLSASRPQDRQFILSSKKLLLSDSGFYLCACTRSRSPITLGDTQYFGPGTRLTVL.